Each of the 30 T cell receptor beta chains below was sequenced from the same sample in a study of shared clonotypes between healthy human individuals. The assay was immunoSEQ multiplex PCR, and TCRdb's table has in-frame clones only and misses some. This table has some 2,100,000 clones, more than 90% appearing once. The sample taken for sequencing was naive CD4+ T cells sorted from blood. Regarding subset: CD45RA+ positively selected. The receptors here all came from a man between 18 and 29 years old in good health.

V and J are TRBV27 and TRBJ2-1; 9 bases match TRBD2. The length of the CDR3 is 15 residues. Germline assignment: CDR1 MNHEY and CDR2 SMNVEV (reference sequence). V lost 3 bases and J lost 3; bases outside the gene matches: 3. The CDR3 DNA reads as TGTGCCAGCAGTTTGGCTAGCGGGATCTACAATGAGCAGTTCTTC. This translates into CASSLASGIYNEQFF.

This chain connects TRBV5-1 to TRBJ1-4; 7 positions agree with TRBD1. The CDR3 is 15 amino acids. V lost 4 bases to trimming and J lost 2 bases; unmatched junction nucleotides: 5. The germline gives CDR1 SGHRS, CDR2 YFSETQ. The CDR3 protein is CASSVQQGTNEKLFF. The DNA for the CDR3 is TGCGCCAGCAGCGTTCAACAGGGGACTAATGAAAAACTGTTTTTT.

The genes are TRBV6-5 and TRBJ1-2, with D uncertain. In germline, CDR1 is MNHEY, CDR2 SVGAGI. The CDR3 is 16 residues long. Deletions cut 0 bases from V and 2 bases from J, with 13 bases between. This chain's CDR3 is CASSYSTPRANYGYTF. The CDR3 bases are TGTGCCAGCAGTTACTCGACCCCTCGGGCCAACTATGGCTACACCTTC.

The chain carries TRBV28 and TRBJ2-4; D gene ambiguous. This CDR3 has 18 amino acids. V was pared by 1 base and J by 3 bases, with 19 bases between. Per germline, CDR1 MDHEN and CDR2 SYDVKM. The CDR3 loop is CASSLSWTGIADKNIQYF. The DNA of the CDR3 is TGTGCCAGCAGTTTATCCTGGACGGGTATAGCCGACAAAAACATTCAGTACTTC.

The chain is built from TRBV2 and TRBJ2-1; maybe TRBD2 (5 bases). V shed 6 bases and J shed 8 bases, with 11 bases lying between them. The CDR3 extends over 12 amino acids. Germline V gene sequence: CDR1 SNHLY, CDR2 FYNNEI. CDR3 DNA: TGTGCCAGCAGCGTTGGACTTGATGAGCAGTTCTTC. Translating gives CASSVGLDEQFF.

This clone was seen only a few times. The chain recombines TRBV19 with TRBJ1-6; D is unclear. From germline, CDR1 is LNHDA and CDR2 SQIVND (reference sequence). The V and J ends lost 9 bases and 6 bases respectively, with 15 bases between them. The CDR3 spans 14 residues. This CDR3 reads CASGPFSLNSPLHF. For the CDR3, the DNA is TGTGCCAGCGGTCCTTTCTCCCTTAATTCACCCCTCCACTTT. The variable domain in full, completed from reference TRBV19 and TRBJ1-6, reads DGGITQSPKYLFRKEGQNVTLSCEQNLNHDAMYWYRQDPGQGLRLIYYSQIVNDFQKGDIAEGYSVSREKKESFPLTVTSAQKNPTAFYLCASGPFSLNSPLHFGNGTRLTVT.

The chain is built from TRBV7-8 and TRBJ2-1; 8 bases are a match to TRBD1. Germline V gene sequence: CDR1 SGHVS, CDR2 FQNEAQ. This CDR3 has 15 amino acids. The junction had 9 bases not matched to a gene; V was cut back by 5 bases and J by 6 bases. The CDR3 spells CASSLDRVFSNEQFF. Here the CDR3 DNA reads TGTGCCAGCAGCCTGGACAGGGTATTCTCCAATGAGCAGTTCTTC.

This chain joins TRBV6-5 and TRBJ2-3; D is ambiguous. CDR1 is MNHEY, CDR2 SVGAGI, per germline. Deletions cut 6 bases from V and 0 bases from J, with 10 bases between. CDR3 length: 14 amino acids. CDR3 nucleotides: TGTGCCAGCAGGGCGGTCTCTAGCACAGATACGCAGTATTTT. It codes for CASRAVSSTDTQYF.

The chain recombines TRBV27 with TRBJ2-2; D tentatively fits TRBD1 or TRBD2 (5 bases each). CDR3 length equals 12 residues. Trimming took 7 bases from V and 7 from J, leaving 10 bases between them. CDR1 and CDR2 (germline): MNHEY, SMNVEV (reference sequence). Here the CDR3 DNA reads TGTGCCAGCAACTCTGGGGGCGGGGAGCTGTTTTTT. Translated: CASNSGGGELFF.

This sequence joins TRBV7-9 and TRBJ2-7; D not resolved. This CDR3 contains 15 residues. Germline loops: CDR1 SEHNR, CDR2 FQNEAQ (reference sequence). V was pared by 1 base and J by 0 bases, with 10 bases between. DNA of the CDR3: TGTGCCAGCAGCTTAGTTAGTGGTTACTCCTACGAGCAGTACTTC. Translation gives CASSLVSGYSYEQYF.

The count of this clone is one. As DNA, the CDR3 is TGCAGCGTTAGCAGGGGGCCCGGAAACACCATATATTTT. Translated: CSVSRGPGNTIYF. J is TRBJ1-3 and V is TRBV29-1, with TRBD1 matching 8 bases. The CDR3 has 13 amino acids. J lost 4 bases, V lost 5 bases, and 4 bases had no gene match. Germline assignment: CDR1 SQVTM and CDR2 ANQGSEA.

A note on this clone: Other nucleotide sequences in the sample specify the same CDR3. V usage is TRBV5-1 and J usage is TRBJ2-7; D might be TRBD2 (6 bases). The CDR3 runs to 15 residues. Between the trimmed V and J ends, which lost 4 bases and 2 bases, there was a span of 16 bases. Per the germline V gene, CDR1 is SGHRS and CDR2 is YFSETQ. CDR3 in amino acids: CASSLGGSGTYEQYF. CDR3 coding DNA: TGCGCCAGCAGCCTGGGGGGATCGGGGACCTACGAGCAGTACTTC. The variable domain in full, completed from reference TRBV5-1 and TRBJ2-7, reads KAGVTQTPRYLIKTRGQQVTLSCSPISGHRSVSWYQQTPGQGLQFLFEYFSETQRNKGNFPGRFSGRQFSNSRSEMNVSTLELGDSALYLCASSLGGSGTYEQYFGPGTRLTVT.

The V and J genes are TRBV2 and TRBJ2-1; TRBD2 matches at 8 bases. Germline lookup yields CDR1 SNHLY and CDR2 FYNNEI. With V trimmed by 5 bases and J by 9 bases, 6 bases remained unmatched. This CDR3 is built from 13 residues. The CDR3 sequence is CASSRGTSIEQFF. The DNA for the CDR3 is TGTGCCAGCAGTCGCGGGACTAGTATTGAGCAGTTCTTC.

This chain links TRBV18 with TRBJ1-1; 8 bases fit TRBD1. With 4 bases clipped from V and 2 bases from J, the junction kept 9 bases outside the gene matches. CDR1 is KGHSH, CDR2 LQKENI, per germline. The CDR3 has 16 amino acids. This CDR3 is CASSLYMGQVNTEAFF. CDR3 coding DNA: TGTGCCAGCTCACTATATATGGGACAGGTTAACACTGAAGCTTTCTTT.

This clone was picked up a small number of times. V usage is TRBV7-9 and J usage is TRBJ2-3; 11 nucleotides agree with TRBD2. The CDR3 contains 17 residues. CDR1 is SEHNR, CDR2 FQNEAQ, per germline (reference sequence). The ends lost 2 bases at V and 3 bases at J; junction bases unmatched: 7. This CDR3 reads CASSLPLWTSGTDTQYF. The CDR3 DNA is TGTGCCAGCAGCTTACCCCTGTGGACTAGCGGGACAGATACGCAGTATTTT. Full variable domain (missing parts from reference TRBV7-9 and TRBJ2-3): DTGVSQNPRHKITKRGQNVTFRCDPISEHNRLYWYRQTLGQGPEFLTYFQNEAQLEKSRLLSDRFSAERPKGSFSTLEIQRTEQGDSAMYLCASSLPLWTSGTDTQYFGPGTRLTVL.

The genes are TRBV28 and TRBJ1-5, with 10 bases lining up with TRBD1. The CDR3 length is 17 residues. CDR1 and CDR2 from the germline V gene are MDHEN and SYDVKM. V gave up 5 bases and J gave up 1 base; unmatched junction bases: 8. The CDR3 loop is CASSTPRQGASNQPQHF. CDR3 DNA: TGTGCCAGCAGTACACCCCGACAGGGGGCGAGCAATCAGCCCCAGCATTTT. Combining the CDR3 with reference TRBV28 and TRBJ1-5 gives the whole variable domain DVKVTQSSRYLVKRTGEKVFLECVQDMDHENMFWYRQDPGLGLRLIYFSYDVKMKEKGDIPEGYSVSREKKERFSLILESASTNQTSMYLCASSTPRQGASNQPQHFGDGTRLSIL.

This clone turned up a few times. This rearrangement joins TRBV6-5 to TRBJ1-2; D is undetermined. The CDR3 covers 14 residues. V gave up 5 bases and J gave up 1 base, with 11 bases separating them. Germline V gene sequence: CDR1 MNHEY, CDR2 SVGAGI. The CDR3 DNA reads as TGTGCCAGCAGTATGGACGCTTATAACTATGGCTACACCTTC. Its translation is CASSMDAYNYGYTF.

DNA of the CDR3: TGTGCCAGCAGCTTGCCCCACCGGGGGGGCCTAGTATTTGAGCAGTTCTTC. It encodes CASSLPHRGGLVFEQFF. The gene calls are TRBV5-4 and TRBJ2-1; 8 bases are shared with TRBD2. V gave up 1 base and J gave up 9 bases; unmatched junction bases: 15. Germline assignment: CDR1 SGHNT and CDR2 YYREEE (reference sequence). This CDR3 spans 17 amino acids.

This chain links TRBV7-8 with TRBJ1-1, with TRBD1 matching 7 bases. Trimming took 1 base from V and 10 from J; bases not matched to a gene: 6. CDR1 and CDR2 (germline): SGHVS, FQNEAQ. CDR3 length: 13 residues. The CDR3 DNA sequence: TGTGCCAGCAGCTTAGAGACAGGGCTTGGAGCTTTCTTT. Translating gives CASSLETGLGAFF.

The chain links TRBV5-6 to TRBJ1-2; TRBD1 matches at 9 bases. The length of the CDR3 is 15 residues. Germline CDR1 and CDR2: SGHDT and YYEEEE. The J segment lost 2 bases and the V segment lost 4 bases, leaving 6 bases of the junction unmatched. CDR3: CASSVWDRANYGYTF. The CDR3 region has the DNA TGTGCCAGCAGCGTCTGGGACAGGGCGAACTATGGCTACACCTTC. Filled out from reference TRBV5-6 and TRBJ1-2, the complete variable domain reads DAGVTQSPTHLIKTRGQQVTLRCSPKSGHDTVSWYQQALGQGPQFIFQYYEEEERQRGNFPDRFSGHQFPNYSSELNVNALLLGDSALYLCASSVWDRANYGYTFGSGTRLTVV.

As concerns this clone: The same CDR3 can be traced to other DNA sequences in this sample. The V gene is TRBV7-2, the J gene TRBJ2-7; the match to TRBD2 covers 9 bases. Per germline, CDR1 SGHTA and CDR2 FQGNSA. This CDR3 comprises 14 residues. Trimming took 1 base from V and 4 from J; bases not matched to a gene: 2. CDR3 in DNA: TGTGCCAGCAGCTTAGGCGGGAGGGCGTACGAGCAGTACTTC. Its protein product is CASSLGGRAYEQYF.

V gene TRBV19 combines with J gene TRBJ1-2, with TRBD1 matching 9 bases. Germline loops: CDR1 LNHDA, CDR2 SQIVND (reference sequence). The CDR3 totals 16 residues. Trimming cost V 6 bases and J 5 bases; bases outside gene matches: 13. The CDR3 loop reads CASSPLQGAEEYGYTF. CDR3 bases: TGTGCCAGTAGCCCCTTACAGGGGGCAGAGGAATATGGCTACACCTTC.

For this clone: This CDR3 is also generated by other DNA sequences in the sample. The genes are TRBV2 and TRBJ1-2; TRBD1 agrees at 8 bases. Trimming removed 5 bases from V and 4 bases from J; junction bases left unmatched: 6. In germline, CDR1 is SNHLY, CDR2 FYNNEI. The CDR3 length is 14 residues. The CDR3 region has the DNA TGTGCCAGCAGTCGTCAGGGGGCAAGCTATGGCTACACCTTC. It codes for CASSRQGASYGYTF.

CDR3 sequence: CASSPPPAWETQYF. Here the CDR3 DNA reads TGTGCCAGCAGCCCTCCCCCAGCTTGGGAGACCCAGTACTTC. The chain employs TRBV7-2 and TRBJ2-5; D remains ambiguous. The germline CDR1 and CDR2 sequences are SGHTA and FQGNSA. CDR3 size: 14 residues. V was pared by 5 bases and J by 5 bases, with 15 bases between.

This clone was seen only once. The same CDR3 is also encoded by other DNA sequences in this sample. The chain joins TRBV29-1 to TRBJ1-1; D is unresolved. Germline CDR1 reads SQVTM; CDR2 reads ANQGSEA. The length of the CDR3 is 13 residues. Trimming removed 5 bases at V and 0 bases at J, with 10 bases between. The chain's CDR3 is CSVSGRMNTEAFF. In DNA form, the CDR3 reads TGCAGCGTTTCAGGACGGATGAACACTGAAGCTTTCTTT.

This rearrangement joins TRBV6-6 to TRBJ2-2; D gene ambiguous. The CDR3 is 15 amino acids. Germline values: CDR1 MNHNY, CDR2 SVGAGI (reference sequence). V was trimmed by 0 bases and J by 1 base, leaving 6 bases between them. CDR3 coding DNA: TGTGCCAGCAGTTACTCGAGTGGGAACACCGGGGAGCTGTTTTTT. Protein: CASSYSSGNTGELFF.

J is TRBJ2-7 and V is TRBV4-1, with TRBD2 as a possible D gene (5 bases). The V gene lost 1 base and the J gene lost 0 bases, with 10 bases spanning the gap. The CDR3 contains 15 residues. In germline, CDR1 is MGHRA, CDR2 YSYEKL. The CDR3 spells CASSQAQRSSYEQYF. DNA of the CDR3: TGCGCCAGCAGCCAAGCCCAGCGGTCCTCCTACGAGCAGTACTTC.

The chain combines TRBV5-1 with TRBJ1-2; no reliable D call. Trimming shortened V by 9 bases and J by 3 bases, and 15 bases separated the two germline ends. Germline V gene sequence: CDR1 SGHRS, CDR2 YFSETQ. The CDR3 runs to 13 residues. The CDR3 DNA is TGCGCCACCCGAGAGGAGGGATACTATGGCTACACCTTC. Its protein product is CATREEGYYGYTF.

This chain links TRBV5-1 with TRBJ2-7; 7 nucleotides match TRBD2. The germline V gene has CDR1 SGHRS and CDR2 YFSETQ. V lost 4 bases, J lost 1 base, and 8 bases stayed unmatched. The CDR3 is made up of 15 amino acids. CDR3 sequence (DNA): TGCGCCAGCAGCCTGGCCGGGACTACGTCCTACGAGCAGTACTTC. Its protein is CASSLAGTTSYEQYF.

CDR3 bases: TGTGCCAGTAGTTGGACTAGCGGGCAAGAGACCCAGTACTTC. This sequence encodes CASSWTSGQETQYF. The chain employs TRBV19 and TRBJ2-5; 11 bases map to TRBD2. J was trimmed by 2 bases and V by 5 bases; bases with no gene match: 1. The CDR3 has 14 amino acids. Germline V lookup: CDR1 LNHDA, CDR2 SQIVND (reference sequence).